Described below is a single T cell receptor (beta chain) sequence and its context. TCRdb keeps only in-frame clones here, not all; method: immunoSEQ multiplex PCR. The top ten hold roughly 2% of the sample, which has about 160,000 clones, approximately 91% seen once. This entry belongs to a study of blood T cell repertoires in COVID-19. From germline, CDR1 is LNHDA and CDR2 SQIVND (reference sequence). Trimming cost V 11 bases and J 5 bases, with 15 bases left between them. The CDR3 is 12 residues long. The sample was peripheral blood. This clonotype was obtained from a man in his late teens or twenties with acute or convalescent COVID-19. The chain has TRBV19 and TRBJ2-5, with D possibly being TRBD2 (7 bases). For the CDR3, the DNA is TGTGCCGGACTCGGGGGGCCGGAGACCCAGTACTTC. Translation: CAGLGGPETQYF.